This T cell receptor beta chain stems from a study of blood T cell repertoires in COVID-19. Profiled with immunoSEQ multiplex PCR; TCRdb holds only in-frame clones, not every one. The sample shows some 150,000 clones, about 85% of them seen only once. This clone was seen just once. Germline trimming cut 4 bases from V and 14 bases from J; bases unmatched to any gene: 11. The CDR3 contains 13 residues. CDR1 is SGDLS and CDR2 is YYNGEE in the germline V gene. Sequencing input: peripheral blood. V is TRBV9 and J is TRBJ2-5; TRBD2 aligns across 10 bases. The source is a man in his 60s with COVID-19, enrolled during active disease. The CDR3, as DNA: TGTGCCAGCAGCTCCCGCTCTAGCGGGGGCGCTTACTTC. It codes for CASSSRSSGGAYF.